This T cell receptor (beta chain) was sequenced in a study of identical twins. The study's findings and limits: Cord blood beta clonotypes present at high abundance carried fewer insertions; no such pattern appeared in memory repertoires. Conclusions relied on cross-sectional statistical analysis, not following the same donors.

This CDR3 spans 17 amino acids. J gave up 1 base and V 4 bases, and 6 bases lay outside the gene matches. The germline V gene has CDR1 SEHNR and CDR2 FQNEAQ (reference sequence). TCRdb re-analysed the 5' RACE reads in MiXCR, keeping a single row per CDR3 protein. In the table there are under 900,000 distinct CDR3 sequences, roughly an eighth of which are singletons. To note about this clonotype: Its specificity is not known.

The same sample was also used in a study of yellow fever vaccine responses in identical twins.

The material sequenced was PBMCs. The clonotype was recovered from a young woman in good health. The V call is TRBV7-9, the J call TRBJ2-6; the match to TRBD1 covers 8 bases. CDR3 in DNA: TGTGCCAGCAGCTCCTCAGGGGGCGGATCTGGGGCCAACGTCCTGACTTTC. Encoded protein: CASSSSGGGSGANVLTF.